The next 29 T cell receptor beta chains were all read from a single sample in a study of blood T cell repertoires in COVID-19. Data came from immunoSEQ multiplex PCR; TCRdb stores just in-frame clones and leaves some out. The data contain 200,000 to 300,000 clones, over 65% of them singletons. What was sequenced was peripheral blood. These receptors were obtained from a woman older than 75 with acute or convalescent COVID-19.

This chain connects TRBV11-2 to TRBJ2-7; D perhaps matches TRBD1 (5 bases). Trimming left V 5 bases short and J 6 bases short, with 17 bases between. Germline V lookup: CDR1 SGHAT, CDR2 FQNNGV. The length of the CDR3 is 14 residues. CDR3 in amino acids: CASSPNPTVGEQYF. CDR3 nucleotide sequence: TGTGCCAGCAGCCCGAACCCGACAGTAGGCGAGCAGTACTTC.

The chain carries TRBV27 and TRBJ1-6, with 8 bases aligning to TRBD1. Germline CDR1 is MNHEY and CDR2 is SMNVEV (reference sequence). The length of the CDR3 is 17 residues. Trimming removed 5 bases from V and 6 bases from J; junction bases left unmatched: 12. The CDR3 is CASSKTPGQGGNSPLHF. For the CDR3, the DNA is TGTGCCAGCAGTAAGACACCAGGACAGGGCGGTAATTCACCCCTCCACTTT.

The chain carries TRBV19 and TRBJ1-3; no reliable D call. V was shortened by 6 bases and J by 0 bases, with 9 bases between the two germline ends. This CDR3 has 14 amino acids. Germline V gene sequence: CDR1 LNHDA, CDR2 SQIVND (reference sequence). CDR3 sequence: CASSSGSSGNTIYF. DNA for the CDR3: TGTGCCAGTAGCTCGGGAAGCTCTGGAAACACCATATATTTT.

The chain has TRBV7-6 and TRBJ1-4; no clear D gene. The germline gives CDR1 SGHVS, CDR2 FNYEAQ. CDR3 length equals 12 residues. V was clipped by 2 bases and J by 8 bases, with 6 bases between them. CDR3 protein: CASSLPREKLFF. CDR3 coding DNA: TGTGCCAGCAGCTTACCGCGAGAAAAACTGTTTTTT.

V is TRBV7-2 and J is TRBJ1-2, with D possibly being TRBD1 (5 bases). Looked up from germline, CDR1 is SGHTA and CDR2 is FQGNSA. The CDR3 runs 14 residues. Between the trimmed V and J ends, which lost 1 base and 3 bases, there was a span of 9 bases. CDR3 region: CASSLGVRDYGYTF. DNA of the CDR3: TGTGCCAGCAGCTTAGGGGTCAGGGACTATGGCTACACCTTC.

The chain combines TRBV4-2 with TRBJ2-2; no clear D gene. This CDR3 region has 14 residues. CDR1 is LGHNA, CDR2 YNFKEQ, per germline. The germline V and J ends were trimmed by 0 bases and 5 bases, with 7 bases remaining between them. The CDR3 bases are TGTGCCAGCAGCCAAGAGGTAGAGACCGGGGAGCTGTTTTTT. It specifies CASSQEVETGELFF.

The V and J genes are TRBV19 and TRBJ2-1; TRBD2 is a possible D gene (5 bases). Between the trimmed V and J ends, which lost 6 bases and 2 bases, there was a span of 14 bases. CDR1 LNHDA and CDR2 SQIVND come from the germline V gene (reference sequence). The length of the CDR3 is 15 residues. CDR3 sequence reads: CASRDGGGTYNEQFF. CDR3 DNA: TGTGCCAGTAGAGACGGAGGTGGAACCTACAATGAGCAGTTCTTC.

V is TRBV2 and J is TRBJ2-5; D not resolved. Germline CDR1 is SNHLY and CDR2 is FYNNEI. Trimming removed 6 bases at V and 9 bases at J, with 11 bases between. The CDR3 covers 11 residues. The CDR3 is CASSLVRAQYF. Here the CDR3 DNA reads TGTGCCAGCAGCCTCGTTCGGGCCCAGTACTTC.

This chain joins TRBV5-1 and TRBJ2-5; 7 bases line up with TRBD2. The germline CDR1 and CDR2 sequences are SGHRS and YFSETQ. This CDR3 spans 15 amino acids. Germline trimming cut 0 bases from V and 4 bases from J; bases unmatched to any gene: 6. Written as DNA, the CDR3 is TGCGCCAGCAGCTTGGCGGGAGGTTCCCCAGAGACCCAGTACTTC. Protein: CASSLAGGSPETQYF.

The rearrangement uses TRBV6-2 or TRBV6-3 and TRBJ1-6; D unresolved. The CDR3 sequence is 19 residues long. Trimming shortened V by 2 bases and J by 0 bases, and 17 bases separated the two germline ends. Germline CDR1 reads MNHEY; CDR2 reads SVGEGT. The DNA of the CDR3 is TGTGCCAGCAGTTACCAGGTCTGGCGATCGAGCTCCTATAATTCACCCCTCCACTTT. Amino acid sequence: CASSYQVWRSSSYNSPLHF.

Only a few counts were recorded for this clone. This chain uses TRBV11-2 with TRBJ2-5; D is perhaps TRBD1 (5 bases). There are 16 residues in the CDR3. Germline V CDR1 and CDR2: SGHAT, FQNNGV. V was cut by 6 bases and J by 4 bases, with 21 bases left in between. The CDR3 sequence: CASRLADIRSGETQYF. In nucleotides, the CDR3 is TGTGCCAGCAGACTGGCGGACATACGATCAGGAGAGACCCAGTACTTC. Full variable domain (rest looked up from reference TRBV11-2 and TRBJ2-5): EAGVAQSPRYKIIEKRQSVAFWCNPISGHATLYWYQQILGQGPKLLIQFQNNGVVDDSQLPKDRFSAERLKGVDSTLKIQPAKLEDSAVYLCASRLADIRSGETQYFGPGTRLLVL.

The CDR3 region has the DNA TGTGCCAGCAGTCACGACAGGGTCAATCAGCCCCAGCATTTT. As protein: CASSHDRVNQPQHF. This chain links TRBV11-3 with TRBJ1-5; 7 bases line up with TRBD1. CDR1 is SGHNT, CDR2 YENEEA, per germline. CDR3 length: 14 residues. Losses at the gene ends were 6 bases for V and 3 bases for J; bases not matched to a gene: 5.

This clone was seen only once. The rearrangement joins TRBV5-1 to TRBJ1-3; TRBD1 agrees at 10 bases. J gave up 3 bases and V 3 bases, and 6 bases lay outside the gene matches. The germline V gene has CDR1 SGHRS and CDR2 YFSETQ. This CDR3 comprises 16 residues. The CDR3 bases are TGCGCCAGCAGCTCCCGACAGGGGGCAATTGGAAACACCATATATTTT. Its translation is CASSSRQGAIGNTIYF.

V gene TRBV5-1 combines with J gene TRBJ2-3; 10 nucleotides agree with TRBD2. CDR1 is SGHRS and CDR2 is YFSETQ in the germline V gene. V dropped 0 bases and J dropped 3; count of bases not matched to a gene: 10. CDR3 length: 18 residues. This CDR3 reads CASSLESRRTSGTDTQYF. The DNA of the CDR3 is TGCGCCAGCAGCTTGGAGTCCCGGAGGACTAGCGGTACAGATACGCAGTATTTT.

J is TRBJ2-6 and V is TRBV10-3; the D is unclear. The CDR3 consists of 12 residues. Germline lookup yields CDR1 ENHRY and CDR2 SYGVKD. The germline V and J ends were trimmed by 10 bases and 0 bases, with 4 bases remaining between them. This CDR3 is CATHSGANVLTF. CDR3 in DNA: TGTGCCACACACTCTGGGGCCAACGTCCTGACTTTC.

The chain employs TRBV7-2 and TRBJ1-5; possible D gene TRBD1, 6 bases. CDR1 SGHTA and CDR2 FQGNSA come from the germline V gene. The V and J ends lost 4 bases and 3 bases respectively, with 10 bases between them. The CDR3 length is 14 residues. The CDR3 DNA reads as TGTGCCAGCAGCTCCGGACAGAACAATCAGCCCCAGCATTTT. Translated, it gives CASSSGQNNQPQHF. Full variable domain (outside the CDR3, taken from reference TRBV7-2 and TRBJ1-5): GAGVSQSPSNKVTEKGKDVELRCDPISGHTALYWYRQSLGQGLEFLIYFQGNSAPDKSGLPSDRFSAERTGGSVSTLTIQRTQQEDSAVYLCASSSGQNNQPQHFGDGTRLSIL.

This chain uses TRBV18 with TRBJ1-3; no firm D call. Near its end, the DNA agrees better with TRBJ2-2, so the J call may be wrong. The CDR3 runs to 14 residues. CDR1 is KGHSH, CDR2 LQKENI, per germline. In DNA, the CDR3 is TGTGCCAGCTCACCCGCCGTCGGCAGCGGGGAGCTGTTTTTT. Translating it yields CASSPAVGSGELFF.

V gene TRBV25-1 combines with J gene TRBJ1-3; 11 positions agree with TRBD1. The CDR3 extends over 17 amino acids. From germline, CDR1 is MGHDK and CDR2 SYGVNS. Trimming at V came to 4 bases and at J to 2 bases, leaving 7 bases not matched to a gene. CDR3 sequence (DNA): TGTGCCAGCAGTGTATCGCCGGGACAGGGGGCTGGAAACACCATATATTTT. Translation gives CASSVSPGQGAGNTIYF.

The rearrangement links TRBV24-1 to TRBJ1-1; D perhaps matches TRBD1 (5 bases). Germline loops: CDR1 KGHDR, CDR2 SFDVKD. This CDR3 is built from 18 residues. Trimming stripped 4 bases from V and 3 bases from J, with 23 bases between. Here the CDR3 reads CATSDASRAGQRDTEAFF. CDR3 sequence (DNA): TGTGCCACCAGTGACGCCTCAAGGGCAGGACAAAGGGACACTGAAGCTTTCTTT.

The chain recombines TRBV3-1 (or the pseudogene TRBV3-2) with TRBJ1-1; D possibly corresponds to TRBD1 (6 bases). The CDR3 totals 16 residues. Germline CDR1 and CDR2: LGHDT and YNNKEL (reference sequence). Trimming took off 3 bases at V and 0 bases at J, with 14 bases between the two ends. CDR3 bases: TGTGCCAGCAGCCAGGGCGGACAGATCATGAACACTGAAGCTTTCTTT. Its protein is CASSQGGQIMNTEAFF.

There are a few counts of this clone. The chain links TRBV5-1 to TRBJ2-3; 7 nucleotides align to TRBD2. This CDR3 comprises 13 residues. V dropped 7 bases and J dropped 3; count of bases not matched to a gene: 5. Germline assignment: CDR1 SGHRS and CDR2 YFSETQ. CDR3 nucleotides: TGCGCCAGCCAGCGGGGCCAAACAGATACGCAGTATTTT. It translates to CASQRGQTDTQYF.

This rearrangement joins TRBV11-2 to TRBJ1-4; perhaps TRBD1 as D (5 bases). The V end lost 5 bases, the J end lost 0 bases, and 10 bases lay between the germline ends. The germline CDR1 and CDR2 sequences are SGHAT and FQNNGV. CDR3 length equals 15 residues. CDR3 protein: CASSPTVATNEKLFF. The CDR3 coding sequence is TGTGCCAGCAGCCCGACAGTTGCAACTAATGAAAAACTGTTTTTT.

This clone was found a few times. The chain links TRBV3-1 (or the pseudogene TRBV3-2) to TRBJ2-1, with 13 bases lining up with TRBD2. Germline V gene lookup returns CDR1 LGHDT and CDR2 YNNKEL (reference sequence). The length of the CDR3 is 15 residues. The V segment lost 5 bases and the J segment 8 bases; nucleotides outside the gene matches: 6. The CDR3 region is CASSKTSGGLDEQFF. CDR3 bases: TGTGCCAGCAGCAAGACTAGCGGGGGGCTCGATGAGCAGTTCTTC.

The chain joins TRBV5-5 to TRBJ2-3, with D possibly matching TRBD1 (6 bases). V gave up 1 base and J gave up 7 bases, with 16 bases separating them. Germline CDR1 SGHKS, CDR2 YYEKEE (reference sequence). This CDR3 has 15 residues. The CDR3 sequence is CASSLSTGIGYTQYF. The CDR3 nucleotides are TGTGCCAGCAGCTTGAGCACAGGGATCGGGTATACGCAGTATTTT.

This clone was counted between two and nine times. V usage is TRBV25-1 and J usage is TRBJ1-2; D is uncertain. Deletions cut 2 bases from V and 2 bases from J, with 6 bases between. Germline CDR1 MGHDK, CDR2 SYGVNS. The CDR3 contains 13 residues. CDR3 DNA sequence: TGTGCCAGCAGTGAACGAGAAAACTATGGCTACACCTTC. Amino acid sequence: CASSERENYGYTF.

The gene calls are TRBV19 and TRBJ1-2; 7 nucleotides align to TRBD1. The germline V gene has CDR1 LNHDA and CDR2 SQIVND (reference sequence). V trimming: 3 bases; J trimming: 5 bases; junction bases outside the gene matches: 9. The CDR3 is made up of 15 amino acids. CDR3 sequence (DNA): TGTGCCAGTAGTATCTCAGGGGGGCGCGAGTATGGCTACACCTTC. Protein: CASSISGGREYGYTF.

This clone was counted between two and nine times. V and J are TRBV5-1 and TRBJ2-2; tentatively, D is TRBD1 (5 bases). This CDR3 contains 13 residues. With 6 bases removed from V and 3 bases from J, the gap between germline ends came to 9 bases. The germline V gene has CDR1 SGHRS and CDR2 YFSETQ. The CDR3 DNA reads TGCGCCAGCAAGGGGCAGCACACCGGGGAGCTGTTTTTT. It yields the protein CASKGQHTGELFF.

CDR3 nucleotides: TGTGCCAGTAGTAACAGAGCACAGGGCTATGGCTACACCTTC. Translated, it gives CASSNRAQGYGYTF. The rearrangement links TRBV19 to TRBJ1-2; weak D call: TRBD1 (6 bases). Between the trimmed V and J ends, which lost 4 bases and 4 bases, there was a span of 13 bases. The CDR3 is made up of 14 amino acids. Germline V gene sequence: CDR1 LNHDA, CDR2 SQIVND (reference sequence).

The chain couples TRBV7-9 to TRBJ2-7; D gene unclear. CDR3 length equals 14 residues. Germline CDR1 SEHNR, CDR2 FQNEAQ (reference sequence). V lost 4 bases, J lost 2 bases, and 12 bases lay in between. CDR3 bases: TGTGCCAGCAGCTCCCATCAGTTCCCCTACGAGCAGTACTTC. This codes for CASSSHQFPYEQYF. Full variable domain (remainder filled in from reference TRBV7-9 and TRBJ2-7): DTGVSQNPRHKITKRGQNVTFRCDPISEHNRLYWYRQTLGQGPEFLTYFQNEAQLEKSRLLSDRFSAERPKGSFSTLEIQRTEQGDSAMYLCASSSHQFPYEQYFGPGTRLTVT.